This T cell receptor beta chain was retrieved from a study of CD8+ T cells in alopecia areata. Study-level results: Affected lesional scalp, above all in alopecia totalis/universalis, was more clonal than normal scalp. There was only one nonresponder, so it was unclear how baseline CD8+ expansion relates to response. TCRs were shared less clearly across patients than in mice, possibly for HLA-related reasons. Many of the expanded lesional clones endured in scalp and blood while on tofacitinib.

RNA was isolated and reverse transcribed to cDNA, the sequencing template. Sequencing used immunoSEQ multiplex PCR; TCRdb keeps in-frame clones, though not all of them. The profile shows 90,000 to 120,000 clones, 84% of them singletons. Concerning this clone itself: Its antigen is still unknown.

Specified treatment: oral pan-JAK inhibitor, 5-10 mg twice daily. V lost 8 bases to trimming and J lost 5 bases; unmatched junction nucleotides: 14. Germline lookup yields CDR1 LNHNV and CDR2 YYDKDF (reference sequence). CDR3 length equals 16 residues. The sequence was collected from a human donor with alopecia areata. This chain joins TRBV15 and TRBJ2-5, with 10 bases aligning to TRBD1. Sequenced here: CD8+ T cells sorted from blood, sampled at week 24, from a patient treated with tofacitinib. In DNA, the CDR3 is TGTGCCACCGACCCCCGGGACAGGGGTTTGCGGGAGACCCAGTACTTC. This sequence encodes CATDPRDRGLRETQYF.